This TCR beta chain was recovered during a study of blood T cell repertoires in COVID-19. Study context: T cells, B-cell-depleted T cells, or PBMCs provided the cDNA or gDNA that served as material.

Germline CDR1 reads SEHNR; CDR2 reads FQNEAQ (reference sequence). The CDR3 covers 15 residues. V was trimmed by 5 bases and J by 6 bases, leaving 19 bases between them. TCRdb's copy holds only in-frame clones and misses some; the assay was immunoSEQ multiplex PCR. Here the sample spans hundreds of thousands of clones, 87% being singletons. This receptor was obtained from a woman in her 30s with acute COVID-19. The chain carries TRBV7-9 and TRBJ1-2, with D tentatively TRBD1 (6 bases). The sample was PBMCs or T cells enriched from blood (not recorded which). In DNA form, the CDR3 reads TGTGCCAGCAGCCCTACGGGAACAGGGATTGATGGCTACACCTTC. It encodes CASSPTGTGIDGYTF.